This T cell receptor (beta chain) was observed in a study of blood T cell repertoires in COVID-19. In germline, CDR1 is SGHTA, CDR2 FQGNSA. Trimming at V came to 5 bases and at J to 2 bases, leaving 13 bases not matched to a gene. The CDR3 has 18 residues. Assignments of participants to cohorts depended upon their own reported clinical history. Two negative PCRs, clearance, or symptom resolution characterized the recovered Cohort 3 donors. TCRdb's table, derived via immunoSEQ multiplex PCR, lists solely in-frame clones and lacks some. The data contain a few hundred thousand clones, roughly 90% of them singletons.

This chain uses TRBV7-2 with TRBJ2-3; 10 nucleotides align to TRBD2. The TCR originated in a woman aged 18-30 years who had recovered from COVID-19. The source material was PBMCs or T cells enriched from blood (not recorded which). In nucleotides, the CDR3 is TGTGCCAGCAGCCCCCCGGGGGTACTAGCGGGACTCACAGATACGCAGTATTTT. Translated: CASSPPGVLAGLTDTQYF.